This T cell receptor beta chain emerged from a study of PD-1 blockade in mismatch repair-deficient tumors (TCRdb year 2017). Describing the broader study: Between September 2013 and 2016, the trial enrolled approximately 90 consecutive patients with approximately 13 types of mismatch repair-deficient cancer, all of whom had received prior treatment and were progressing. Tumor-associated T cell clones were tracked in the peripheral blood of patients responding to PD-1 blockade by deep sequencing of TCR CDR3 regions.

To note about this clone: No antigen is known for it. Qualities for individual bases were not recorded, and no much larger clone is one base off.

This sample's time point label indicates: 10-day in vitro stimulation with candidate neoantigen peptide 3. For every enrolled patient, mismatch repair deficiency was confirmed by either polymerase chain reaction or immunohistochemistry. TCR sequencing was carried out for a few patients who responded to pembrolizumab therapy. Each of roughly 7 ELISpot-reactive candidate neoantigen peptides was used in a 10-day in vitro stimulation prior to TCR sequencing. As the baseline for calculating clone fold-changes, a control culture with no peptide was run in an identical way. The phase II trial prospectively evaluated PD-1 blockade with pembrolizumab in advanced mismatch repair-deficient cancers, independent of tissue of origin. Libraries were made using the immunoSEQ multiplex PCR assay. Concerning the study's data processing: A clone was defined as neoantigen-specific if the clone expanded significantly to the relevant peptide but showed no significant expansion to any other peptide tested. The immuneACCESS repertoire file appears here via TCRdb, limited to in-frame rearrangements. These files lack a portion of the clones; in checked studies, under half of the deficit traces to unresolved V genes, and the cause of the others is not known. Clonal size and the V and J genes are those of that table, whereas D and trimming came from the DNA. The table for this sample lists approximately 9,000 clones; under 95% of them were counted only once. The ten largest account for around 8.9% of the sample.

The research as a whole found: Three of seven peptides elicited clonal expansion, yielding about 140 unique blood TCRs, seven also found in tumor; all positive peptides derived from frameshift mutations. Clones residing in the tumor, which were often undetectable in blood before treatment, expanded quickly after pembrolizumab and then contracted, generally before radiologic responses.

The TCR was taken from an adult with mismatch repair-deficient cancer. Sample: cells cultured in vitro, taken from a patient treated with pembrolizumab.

The sequenced DNA is TGTGCCAGCAGTTTGGGGTACGCAACTAATGAAAAACTGTTTTTT. Translated, this is CASSLGYATNEKLFF. The chain uses TRBV28 and TRBJ1-4, with the D gene call left open. V loses 3 bases, J loses 0 bases, and the germline ends lie 8 bases apart. The CDR3 holds 15 amino acids from the cysteine to the phenylalanine. The DNA shown is the 45-base CDR3, in frame from base 1. Sequences MDHEN (CDR1) and SYDVKM (CDR2) are obtained from the germline V gene.